Below are 15 T cell receptor beta chains sequenced from a single sample in a study of shared clonotypes between healthy human individuals. Using immunoSEQ multiplex PCR, the repertoire was profiled, and TCRdb retains in-frame clones only, with some absent. Altogether roughly 2 million clones are present, more than 90% being singletons, with the ten largest covering around 0.13%. Sequencing was performed on naive CD4+ T cells sorted from blood. Subset in this sample: CD45RA+ positively selected. The origin of the receptors is a man between 18 and 29 years old in good health.

The chain links TRBV7-9 to TRBJ1-1; D is uncertain. The CDR3 is 12 residues long. Trimming left V 5 bases short and J 7 bases short, with 11 bases between. Germline V gene sequence: CDR1 SEHNR, CDR2 FQNEAQ (reference sequence). CDR3 nucleotide sequence: TGTGCCAGCAGCCGCGGACTGATTGAAGCTTTCTTT. This encodes CASSRGLIEAFF.

To note about this clone: Other nucleotide sequences from this sample produce the same CDR3. The J gene is TRBJ1-1, the V gene TRBV29-1, with TRBD1 identical over 8 bases. Germline values: CDR1 SQVTM, CDR2 ANQGSEA. After removal of 4 bases from V and 5 bases from J, the junction contained 3 bases not matched to a gene. The CDR3 length is 12 residues. CDR3 protein: CSVVQGATEAFF. The DNA for the CDR3 is TGCAGCGTTGTCCAGGGGGCGACTGAAGCTTTCTTT.

The rearrangement uses TRBV7-2 and TRBJ2-7; 8 nucleotides agree with TRBD1. The CDR3 contains 15 residues. J gave up 4 bases and V 5 bases, and 10 bases lay outside the gene matches. Germline CDR1 SGHTA, CDR2 FQGNSA. CDR3 sequence (DNA): TGTGCCAGCAGCCAAGACAGGGGAGCTCCTTACGAGCAGTACTTC. It is translated as CASSQDRGAPYEQYF.

The CDR3 reads CASSQLNTEAFF. The CDR3 region has the DNA TGTGCCAGCAGCCAACTCAACACTGAAGCTTTCTTT. The chain joins TRBV6-5 to TRBJ1-1; the D is unclear. The V and J ends lost 6 bases and 2 bases respectively, with 7 bases between them. This CDR3 region has 12 residues. Looked up from germline, CDR1 is MNHEY and CDR2 is SVGAGI.

The chain carries TRBV7-2 and TRBJ2-7; 9 bases align to TRBD1. J was trimmed by 6 bases and V by 2 bases; bases with no gene match: 5. Looked up from germline, CDR1 is SGHTA and CDR2 is FQGNSA. The CDR3 contains 14 residues. The CDR3 nucleotides read TGTGCCAGCAGCTTAATGGGACAGGGTCTCGAGCAGTACTTC. Translating gives CASSLMGQGLEQYF.

V gene TRBV7-2 combines with J gene TRBJ2-5; 7 nucleotides align to TRBD2. Germline V gives CDR1 SGHTA, CDR2 FQGNSA. The CDR3 runs 15 residues. V trimming: 5 bases; J trimming: 2 bases; junction bases outside the gene matches: 8. This CDR3 reads CASSPQKAGQETQYF. The CDR3 DNA follows: TGTGCCAGCAGCCCTCAGAAAGCGGGACAAGAGACCCAGTACTTC.

The rearrangement uses TRBV4-1 and TRBJ1-2; D gene ambiguous. V lost 1 base, J lost 2 bases, and 11 bases lay in between. The CDR3 is 15 residues long. Looked up from germline, CDR1 is MGHRA and CDR2 is YSYEKL. This CDR3 reads CASSQVHILNYGYTF. CDR3 nucleotides: TGCGCCAGCAGCCAAGTTCATATCCTGAACTATGGCTACACCTTC.

This clone was seen once. V usage is TRBV6-6 and J usage is TRBJ1-5; possible D gene TRBD1, 5 bases. V was trimmed by 6 bases and J by 5 bases, leaving 8 bases between them. The CDR3 is 12 residues long. The germline V gene encodes CDR1 MNHNY and CDR2 SVGAGI (reference sequence). The CDR3 nucleotides read TGTGCCAGCAGACAACAGGATCAGCCCCAGCATTTT. As protein: CASRQQDQPQHF.

The V gene is TRBV30, the J gene TRBJ1-1; D is unclear. Germline-derived CDR1 and CDR2 are GTSNPN and SVGIG (reference sequence). The CDR3 consists of 18 residues. Trimming removed 0 bases from V and 6 bases from J, with 26 bases in between. This chain's CDR3 is CAWSVLRRILPLGPEAFF. In DNA, the CDR3 is TGTGCCTGGAGTGTACTTCGTCGTATTCTCCCTCTTGGTCCTGAAGCTTTCTTT.

The chain couples TRBV5-1 to TRBJ1-3; perhaps TRBD1 as D (5 bases). The length of the CDR3 is 15 residues. From germline, CDR1 is SGHRS and CDR2 YFSETQ. Trimming stripped 0 bases from V and 2 bases from J, with 9 bases between. CDR3 loop: CASSLAMGPGNTIYF. The CDR3 DNA is TGCGCCAGCAGCTTGGCAATGGGGCCTGGAAACACCATATATTTT. Variable domain in full (rest from reference TRBV5-1 and TRBJ1-3): KAGVTQTPRYLIKTRGQQVTLSCSPISGHRSVSWYQQTPGQGLQFLFEYFSETQRNKGNFPGRFSGRQFSNSRSEMNVSTLELGDSALYLCASSLAMGPGNTIYFGEGSWLTVV.

Written as DNA, the CDR3 is TGTGCCAGCCACGTGGGGAAGGGAGAGACCCAGTACTTC. Amino acids: CASHVGKGETQYF. V usage is TRBV2 and J usage is TRBJ2-5; no clear D. The ends were cut back, 8 bases at V and 4 bases at J, with 14 bases in the middle. Per the germline V gene, CDR1 is SNHLY and CDR2 is FYNNEI. The CDR3 sequence is 13 residues long.

The chain employs TRBV6-1 and TRBJ2-5; no clear D gene. With 1 base removed from V and 4 bases from J, the gap between germline ends came to 10 bases. This CDR3 region has 14 residues. The germline CDR1 and CDR2 sequences are MNHNS and SASEGT. CDR3 sequence reads: CASSEGSRPETQYF. The CDR3 DNA is TGTGCCAGCAGTGAAGGTTCTCGGCCAGAGACCCAGTACTTC.

The V call is TRBV5-1, the J call TRBJ2-7, with D tentatively TRBD2 (6 bases). This CDR3 has 15 amino acids. V was cut by 4 bases and J by 4 bases, with 18 bases left in between. From germline, CDR1 is SGHRS and CDR2 YFSETQ. The CDR3 DNA follows: TGCGCCAGCAGCGCTGGTGGGGGGAAGGCGTACGAGCAGTACTTC. Translated: CASSAGGGKAYEQYF.

The chain has TRBV28 and TRBJ1-1, with D hard to call. This CDR3 contains 13 residues. From germline, CDR1 is MDHEN and CDR2 SYDVKM. Trimming cost V 6 bases and J 7 bases, with 15 bases left between them. CDR3 sequence: CASRSGEVNEAFF. CDR3 nucleotides: TGTGCCAGCAGGTCCGGGGAGGTAAATGAAGCTTTCTTT.

Note on this clone: Other DNA sequences in the sample encode the same CDR3. This sequence joins TRBV14 and TRBJ2-2; D is unresolved. V shed 3 bases and J shed 1 base, with 3 bases lying between them. The CDR3 loop spans 13 amino acids. Germline values: CDR1 SGHDN, CDR2 FVKESK. The CDR3 nucleotides read TGTGCCAGCAGCCAGGGGAACACCGGGGAGCTGTTTTTT. Its protein product is CASSQGNTGELFF.